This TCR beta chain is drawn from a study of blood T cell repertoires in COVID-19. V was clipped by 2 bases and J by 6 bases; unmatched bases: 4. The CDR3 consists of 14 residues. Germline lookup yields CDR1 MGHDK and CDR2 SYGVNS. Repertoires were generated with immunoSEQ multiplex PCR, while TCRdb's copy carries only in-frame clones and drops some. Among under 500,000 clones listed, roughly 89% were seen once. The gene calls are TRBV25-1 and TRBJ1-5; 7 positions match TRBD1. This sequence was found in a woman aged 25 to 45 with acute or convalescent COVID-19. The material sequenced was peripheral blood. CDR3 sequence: CASSEKGAGQPQHF. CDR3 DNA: TGTGCCAGCAGTGAAAAGGGGGCAGGTCAGCCCCAGCATTTT.